The present T cell receptor (beta chain) was sequenced within a study of CD8 T cells in Susac syndrome. The wider study: Clinically active disease was present in roughly 6 of the sequenced Susac syndrome patients. Under ten of these patients were in remission. Overall study findings and caveats: In Susac syndrome, the CD4+ T cell repertoires did not show clonal expansion.

With respect to this clonotype: Its specificity is unknown.

RNA in amounts of roughly 0.5 to 1 ug was reverse transcribed with random hexamers. MiXCR, applied by TCRdb to the immunoSEQ multiplex PCR reads, yields one record per CDR3 protein. The profile shows around 170,000 distinct CDR3 sequences, 95% of them singletons. The T cells that were sequenced for TCR beta were CD8+ and CD4+ cells from blood. Diagnostic criteria for definite or probable disease, in their recently defined form, were met by the patients with Susac syndrome. This CDR3 comprises 14 residues. CDR1 MDHEN and CDR2 SYDVKM come from the germline V gene. Trimming cost V 5 bases and J 1 base, with 11 bases left between them.

The TCR comes from a human donor with Susac syndrome. Specimen: CD4+ T cells from PBMCs. V and J are TRBV28 and TRBJ1-1, with no clear D. In DNA form, the CDR3 reads TGTGCCAGCAGTGCCCCTGCCGGGAACACTGAAGCTTTCTTT. It translates to CASSAPAGNTEAFF.